This T cell receptor beta chain was documented in a study of T cell responses to AZD1222 COVID-19 vaccine. The germline CDR1 and CDR2 sequences are SGHRS and YFSETQ. The CDR3 is 16 residues long. The V gene lost 0 bases and the J gene lost 6 bases, with 17 bases spanning the gap. TCRdb keeps only in-frame clones here, not all; method: immunoSEQ multiplex PCR. The sample records fewer than 130,000 clones, 94% being singletons. The sample consisted of peripheral blood, taken 28 days after the second AZD1222 dose. V usage is TRBV5-1 and J usage is TRBJ2-3, with unresolved D. This clonotype was sampled from an adult who received the AZD1222 COVID-19 vaccine. The CDR3: CASSLADDSLGDTQYF. For the CDR3, the DNA is TGCGCCAGCAGCTTGGCCGATGATAGCTTGGGGGATACGCAGTATTTT.